This TCR beta chain was retrieved from a study of cytomegalovirus exposure and HLA in healthy donors. Turning to this clone: Its antigen remains unidentified.

This CDR3 contains 14 residues. The J segment lost 0 bases and the V segment lost 6 bases, leaving 5 bases of the junction unmatched. Germline CDR1 reads MNHNS; CDR2 reads SASEGT. PCR involved 60 Vbeta and 13 Jbeta primers. In the original processing: An analysis performed later counted 74 million or so unique TCR beta chains (around 10 million of them shared). Here immunoSEQ multiplex PCR was the method, and the copy in TCRdb shows in-frame clones only, minus some. The V and J calls and clone size were taken over from that table, and D and trimming were inferred from the DNA. The sample consists of 100,000 or so clones, 74% of them appearing once. Overall study results and limits: In a later analysis, compared with equally common non-associated chains, HLA-associated beta chains were more expanded. According to an earlier analysis, most TCR beta V segments yielded productive rearrangements about 90% or about 30% of the time. Serostatus for CMV was the only available immune exposure information.

The chain couples TRBV6-1 to TRBJ2-7; TRBD1 agrees at 7 bases. Sequencing was performed on PBMCs. This receptor was identified in a man aged 45-65 years in good health and CMV-seropositive. CDR3 protein: CASSPDRASYEQYF. For the CDR3, the DNA is TGTGCCAGCAGCCCAGACAGGGCCTCCTACGAGCAGTACTTC.